Here is one TCR beta chain with its context. The protocol was immunoSEQ multiplex PCR, while the TCRdb copy is restricted to in-frame clones and leaves out a portion. The sample has approximately 96,000 clones, 80% to 90% seen once. Germline lookup yields CDR1 MNHEY and CDR2 SVGAGI. The CDR3 is 14 residues long. V was pared by 6 bases and J by 7 bases, with 6 bases of the junction left unmatched. This sample stems from a study of blood T cell repertoires in COVID-19. The chain combines TRBV6-5 with TRBJ1-4; 9 bases line up with TRBD1. The material sequenced was peripheral blood. This receptor was identified in a human donor with COVID-19, enrolled during active disease. The donor label of this sample is uncertain. The CDR3 sequence is CASSSGTGSEKLFF. The CDR3 nucleotides read TGTGCCAGCAGCTCCGGGACAGGGTCTGAAAAACTGTTTTTT.